The rows below give T cell receptor beta chains drawn from one sample of a study of blood T cell repertoires in COVID-19. Clones were read by immunoSEQ multiplex PCR, and TCRdb kept only the in-frame ones, dropping some. The sample yields about 480,000 clones, roughly 90% seen once. What was sequenced was PBMCs or T cells enriched from blood (not recorded which). The receptors here all came from a woman between 35 and 50 years old who had recovered from COVID-19. Both conserved end residues are part of each CDR3. The D gene is left open where the match is weak. The size of a clone is reported for some rows only, either as once, few or many, or as a class for expanded clones.

d_gene: -
j_gene: TRBJ1-3
abundance: -
v_gene: TRBV7-2
CDR3nt: TGTGCCAGCAGCTTAGGGGCAGTAGGAAACACCATATATTTT
CDR3aa: CASSLGAVGNTIYF

d_gene: -
j_gene: TRBJ2-5
abundance: -
v_gene: TRBV3-1/TRBV3-2
CDR3nt: TGTGCCAGCAGCCAAGCGGGACTCCGACAAGAGACCCAGTACTTC
CDR3aa: CASSQAGLRQETQYF

d_gene: -
j_gene: TRBJ1-1
abundance: -
v_gene: TRBV7-9
CDR3nt: TGTGCCAGCAGCGTTAACAGGAATGAAGCTTTCTTT
CDR3aa: CASSVNRNEAFF

d_gene: TRBD2
j_gene: TRBJ2-7
abundance: -
v_gene: TRBV7-9
CDR3nt: TGTGCCAGCAGCCCTACCGGGGCTAGCGGGAGAAACGAGCAGTACTTC
CDR3aa: CASSPTGASGRNEQYF

d_gene: -
j_gene: TRBJ1-3
abundance: -
v_gene: TRBV4-3
CDR3nt: TGCGCCAGCAGCCAAGAATCTCGGAACACCATATATTTT
CDR3aa: CASSQESRNTIYF

d_gene: TRBD1
j_gene: TRBJ1-4
abundance: -
v_gene: TRBV7-9
CDR3nt: TGTGCCAGCAGCGCCTCCGCAGGGGGTATCTCCAGCTTACGTGAAAAACTGTTTTTT
CDR3aa: CASSASAGGISSLREKLFF

d_gene: -
j_gene: TRBJ1-2
abundance: -
v_gene: TRBV29-1
CDR3nt: TGCAGCGTTGGGCAGGGGAGAGGCTACACCTTC
CDR3aa: CSVGQGRGYTF

d_gene: TRBD1
j_gene: TRBJ2-1
abundance: -
v_gene: TRBV2
CDR3nt: TGTGCCAGCAGTGGGGGGACAGGGCTCCGGGTTGAGCAGTTCTTC
CDR3aa: CASSGGTGLRVEQFF

d_gene: TRBD1
j_gene: TRBJ1-2
abundance: -
v_gene: TRBV10-3
CDR3nt: TGTGCCATCAGCGGTTATACAACAGGGGTAGCCAACTATGGCTACACCTTC
CDR3aa: CAISGYTTGVANYGYTF

d_gene: TRBD2
j_gene: TRBJ2-1
abundance: -
v_gene: TRBV7-7
CDR3nt: TGTGCTAGCGGAACCGGGACTAGTGGTAATGAGCAGTTCTTC
CDR3aa: CASGTGTSGNEQFF

d_gene: TRBD2
j_gene: TRBJ2-7
abundance: -
v_gene: TRBV28
CDR3nt: TGTGCCAGCAGTCTTGCGGGGGCCTACGAGCAGTACTTC
CDR3aa: CASSLAGAYEQYF

d_gene: -
j_gene: TRBJ1-2
abundance: -
v_gene: TRBV20-1
CDR3nt: TGCAGTGCTAGTTCTTGGGGGGACTCATATAACTATGGCTACACCTTC
CDR3aa: CSASSWGDSYNYGYTF

d_gene: TRBD1
j_gene: TRBJ1-2
abundance: few
v_gene: TRBV2
CDR3nt: TGTGCCAGCAGTCCTACAGGGGTCTATGGCTACACCTTC
CDR3aa: CASSPTGVYGYTF

d_gene: TRBD2
j_gene: TRBJ2-3
abundance: once
v_gene: TRBV4-1
CDR3nt: TGCGCCAGCAGCCCCTCGACTAGCGGGAGGCTCACAGATACGCAGTATTTT
CDR3aa: CASSPSTSGRLTDTQYF

d_gene: -
j_gene: TRBJ2-7
abundance: -
v_gene: TRBV25-1
CDR3nt: TGTGCCAGCAGTGATTCAGGGTCCTACGAGCAGTACTTC
CDR3aa: CASSDSGSYEQYF

d_gene: -
j_gene: TRBJ1-2
abundance: -
v_gene: TRBV28
CDR3nt: TGTGCCAGCAGTTTGAGTCAGGGATTTGGCTACACCTTC
CDR3aa: CASSLSQGFGYTF

d_gene: -
j_gene: TRBJ1-3
abundance: -
v_gene: TRBV4-2
CDR3nt: TGTGCCAGCAGCCACCAGGGGAGCTCTGGAAACACCATATATTTT
CDR3aa: CASSHQGSSGNTIYF

d_gene: -
j_gene: TRBJ2-7
abundance: -
v_gene: TRBV12-5
CDR3nt: TGTGCTAGTGGTTTGAGGGGCTACGAGCAGTACTTC
CDR3aa: CASGLRGYEQYF

d_gene: TRBD2
j_gene: TRBJ2-7
abundance: once
v_gene: TRBV5-1
CDR3nt: TGCGCCAGCAGCTTGAGAATGTCGACGGGAGGGCAGGGCTCTCTATCCTACGAGCAGTACTTC
CDR3aa: CASSLRMSTGGQGSLSYEQYF

d_gene: -
j_gene: TRBJ2-5
abundance: once
v_gene: TRBV4-3
CDR3nt: TGCGCCAGCAGCCAAGAGCCTTGGACAGAAGAGACCCAGTACTTC
CDR3aa: CASSQEPWTEETQYF

d_gene: TRBD2
j_gene: TRBJ2-7
abundance: -
v_gene: TRBV4-1
CDR3nt: TGCGCCAGCAGCCAACCAGGGACTAGCGGGAGCTACGAGCAGTACTTC
CDR3aa: CASSQPGTSGSYEQYF

d_gene: -
j_gene: TRBJ2-1
abundance: -
v_gene: TRBV3-1/TRBV3-2
CDR3nt: TGTGCCAGCAGCCAGCAGGGACAAGTAAATGAGCAGTTCTTC
CDR3aa: CASSQQGQVNEQFF

d_gene: -
j_gene: TRBJ1-1
abundance: -
v_gene: TRBV12-3/TRBV12-4
CDR3nt: TGTGCCAGCAGTTTCCAGGTCGCCACTGAAGCTTTCTTT
CDR3aa: CASSFQVATEAFF

d_gene: -
j_gene: TRBJ1-1
abundance: few
v_gene: TRBV11-3
CDR3nt: TGTGCCAGCAGCCCATTCGGGTATGAAGCTTTCTTT
CDR3aa: CASSPFGYEAFF

d_gene: TRBD1
j_gene: TRBJ2-1
abundance: -
v_gene: TRBV4-3
CDR3nt: TGCGCCAGCAGCCAAGAAGGGACAGCCTCCTACAATGAGCAGTTCTTC
CDR3aa: CASSQEGTASYNEQFF

d_gene: -
j_gene: TRBJ1-1
abundance: -
v_gene: TRBV19
CDR3nt: TGTGCCAGTAGATACGGGAAGAACACTGAAGCTTTCTTT
CDR3aa: CASRYGKNTEAFF

d_gene: TRBD2
j_gene: TRBJ2-1
abundance: -
v_gene: TRBV7-9
CDR3nt: TGTGCCAGCAGCTCCCTGAGGGCACTAGCGGGAGGAGAGGGGCAGTTCTTC
CDR3aa: CASSSLRALAGGEGQFF

d_gene: -
j_gene: TRBJ1-1
abundance: -
v_gene: TRBV19
CDR3nt: TGTGCCAGTAGTCTCATTCCAGGGTACACTGAAGCTTTCTTT
CDR3aa: CASSLIPGYTEAFF

d_gene: -
j_gene: TRBJ1-2
abundance: -
v_gene: TRBV5-8
CDR3nt: TGTGCCAGCAGCTCCAGGGTTGGTGGCACCTTC
CDR3aa: CASSSRVGGTF

d_gene: -
j_gene: TRBJ1-2
abundance: -
v_gene: TRBV28
CDR3nt: TGTGCCAGCAGTTACAGTAACTATGGCTACACCTTC
CDR3aa: CASSYSNYGYTF

d_gene: TRBD1
j_gene: TRBJ1-1
abundance: -
v_gene: TRBV7-9
CDR3nt: TGTGCCAGCAGCGCAGGGGGCGCGTTGACTGAAGCTTTCTTT
CDR3aa: CASSAGGALTEAFF

d_gene: -
j_gene: TRBJ2-5
abundance: -
v_gene: TRBV24-1
CDR3nt: TGTGCCACCAGTGATCCAACCAGGGAGACCCAGTACTTC
CDR3aa: CATSDPTRETQYF

d_gene: -
j_gene: TRBJ2-1
abundance: -
v_gene: TRBV10-3
CDR3nt: TGTGCCATCTCGAAGGGGCAGGACGACTATGAGCAGTTCTTC
CDR3aa: CAISKGQDDYEQFF

d_gene: TRBD2
j_gene: TRBJ2-3
abundance: -
v_gene: TRBV9
CDR3nt: TGTGCCAGCAGCCTACTCAATGGTGGTAGCGGGGATACGCAGTATTTT
CDR3aa: CASSLLNGGSGDTQYF

d_gene: -
j_gene: TRBJ2-1
abundance: -
v_gene: TRBV24-1
CDR3nt: TGTGCCACCAGTGATTTGAGGGGGACCTACAATGAGCAGTTCTTC
CDR3aa: CATSDLRGTYNEQFF

d_gene: -
j_gene: TRBJ2-3
abundance: once
v_gene: TRBV7-9
CDR3nt: TGTGCCAGCAGCACCGCGGGACGGTTGATCACAGATACGCAGTATTTT
CDR3aa: CASSTAGRLITDTQYF

d_gene: -
j_gene: TRBJ1-6
abundance: -
v_gene: TRBV27
CDR3nt: TGTGCCAGCAGTCCCATCAGGGGAAGTTCACCCCTCCACTTT
CDR3aa: CASSPIRGSSPLHF

d_gene: -
j_gene: TRBJ1-6
abundance: -
v_gene: TRBV18
CDR3nt: TGTGCCAGCTCCCAGGGAGGTGCGCTTTCACCCCTCCACTTT
CDR3aa: CASSQGGALSPLHF

d_gene: TRBD1
j_gene: TRBJ1-2
abundance: -
v_gene: TRBV4-3
CDR3nt: TGCGCCAGCAGCCGGATAGGGACAGCTAACTATGGCTACACCTTC
CDR3aa: CASSRIGTANYGYTF

d_gene: -
j_gene: TRBJ1-6
abundance: -
v_gene: TRBV27
CDR3nt: TGTGCCAGCAGTTTATCGAACAACGGAGGGCCCCTCCACTTT
CDR3aa: CASSLSNNGGPLHF

d_gene: -
j_gene: TRBJ1-1
abundance: once
v_gene: TRBV2
CDR3nt: TGTGCCAGCAGCGTCGAAAGGACATTGAACACTGAAGCTTTCTTT
CDR3aa: CASSVERTLNTEAFF

d_gene: TRBD1
j_gene: TRBJ1-2
abundance: -
v_gene: TRBV11-2
CDR3nt: TGTGCCAGCAGCTTAGATACAGGGGGCGGCTATGGCTACACCTTC
CDR3aa: CASSLDTGGGYGYTF

d_gene: -
j_gene: TRBJ1-2
abundance: -
v_gene: TRBV10-3
CDR3nt: TGTGCCATCAGTGACCGGGGGTCGGACTATGGCTACACCTTC
CDR3aa: CAISDRGSDYGYTF

d_gene: -
j_gene: TRBJ1-1
abundance: -
v_gene: TRBV3-1/TRBV3-2
CDR3nt: TGTGCCAGCAGCCATGCAGTCACACTGAACACTGAAGCTTTCTTT
CDR3aa: CASSHAVTLNTEAFF